Each of the 28 T cell receptor beta chains below was sequenced from the same sample in a study of blood T cell repertoires in COVID-19. The repertoire was sequenced with immunoSEQ multiplex PCR; TCRdb's copy has only in-frame clones and lacks some. The sample consists of around 82,000 clones, approximately 85% of them appearing once. The specimen sequenced was peripheral blood. The receptors originated from a man aged 45-60 years with COVID-19, enrolled during active disease.

The chain uses TRBV9 and TRBJ2-6; D is perhaps TRBD2 (6 bases). The germline V gene has CDR1 SGDLS and CDR2 YYNGEE. The CDR3 length is 16 residues. V lost 2 bases and J 0 bases, leaving 9 bases between the germline ends. The CDR3 nucleotides read TGTGCCAGCAGCGTGAGGCGGGACTCTGGGGCCAACGTCCTGACTTTC. Encoded protein: CASSVRRDSGANVLTF.

This clone was observed a single time. The rearrangement links TRBV6-5 to TRBJ1-1, with a possible D match to TRBD1 (6 bases). Trimming removed 4 bases from V and 10 bases from J, with 16 bases in between. Germline V CDR1 and CDR2: MNHEY, SVGAGI. This CDR3 is built from 13 residues. The CDR3 loop reads CASSSRPGTPAFF. The CDR3 DNA reads as TGTGCCAGCAGTTCACGACCAGGGACACCAGCTTTCTTT.

The rearrangement links TRBV30 to TRBJ1-3; no firm D call. Looked up from germline, CDR1 is GTSNPN and CDR2 is SVGIG (reference sequence). Trimming stripped 0 bases from V and 6 bases from J, with 6 bases between. The CDR3 is 12 residues long. The CDR3 loop is CAWSVEENTIYF. DNA for the CDR3: TGTGCCTGGAGTGTAGAGGAAAACACCATATATTTT. The variable domain in full, with the rest retrieved from reference TRBV30 and TRBJ1-3, is SQTIHQWPATLVQPVGSPLSLECTVEGTSNPNLYWYRQAAGRGLQLLFYSVGIGQISSEVPQNLSASRPQDRQFILSSKKLLLSDSGFYLCAWSVEENTIYFGEGSWLTVV.

The chain has TRBV11-2 and TRBJ2-1; 7 nucleotides match TRBD2. From germline, CDR1 is SGHAT and CDR2 FQNNGV. With 5 bases clipped from V and 10 bases from J, the junction kept 14 bases outside the gene matches. This CDR3 has 15 amino acids. CDR3 sequence (DNA): TGTGCCAGCAGCATCGGGACTATTACGCTAGGGGAGCAGTTCTTC. Amino acids: CASSIGTITLGEQFF.

The chain couples TRBV5-1 to TRBJ1-3, with 7 bases identical to TRBD1. The CDR3 runs 17 residues. Germline assignment: CDR1 SGHRS and CDR2 YFSETQ. V lost 0 bases and J lost 3; bases outside the gene matches: 9. For the CDR3, the DNA is TGCGCCAGCAGCTTGGCCGGGACAGTGCGGGATGGAAACACCATATATTTT. Protein: CASSLAGTVRDGNTIYF.

The CDR3 sequence is CASSSTSGHNEQFF. The CDR3 DNA is TGTGCCAGTAGTAGTACTAGCGGCCACAATGAGCAGTTCTTC. This sequence joins TRBV19 and TRBJ2-1, with 8 bases lining up with TRBD2. This CDR3 is 14 amino acids long. The V gene end was trimmed by 4 bases and the J gene end by 5 bases; junction bases not matched to a gene: 4. CDR1 and CDR2 from the germline V gene are LNHDA and SQIVND (reference sequence). The full variable domain, in which reference TRBV19 and TRBJ2-1 provide the parts outside the CDR3, is DGGITQSPKYLFRKEGQNVTLSCEQNLNHDAMYWYRQDPGQGLRLIYYSQIVNDFQKGDIAEGYSVSREKKESFPLTVTSAQKNPTAFYLCASSSTSGHNEQFFGPGTRLTVL.

The chain employs TRBV7-8 and TRBJ1-2; tentative D call: TRBD1 (5 bases). The CDR3 consists of 15 residues. Per germline, CDR1 SGHVS and CDR2 FQNEAQ. Trimming removed 2 bases from V and 3 bases from J, with 13 bases in between. The CDR3 DNA follows: TGTGCCAGCAGCTTACGGGACTTTTCAGACTATGGCTACACCTTC. This encodes CASSLRDFSDYGYTF. The full variable domain, rest sourced from reference TRBV7-8 and TRBJ1-2, is GAGVSQSPRYKVAKRGQDVALRCDPISGHVSLFWYQQALGQGPEFLTYFQNEAQLDKSGLPSDRFFAERPEGSVSTLKIQRTQQEDSAVYLCASSLRDFSDYGYTFGSGTRLTVV.

The table lists this clone with a count of one. This chain connects TRBV6-5 to TRBJ1-1, with D unclear. CDR1 and CDR2 from the germline V gene are MNHEY and SVGAGI. V was shortened by 7 bases and J by 1 base, with 10 bases between the two germline ends. CDR3 length: 13 amino acids. The CDR3 DNA is TGTGCCAGCAACCCAGACACGAACACTGAAGCTTTCTTT. Protein product: CASNPDTNTEAFF.

In this sample, this clone turned up once. The gene calls are TRBV7-9 and TRBJ2-1, with D perhaps matching TRBD2 (6 bases). The length of the CDR3 is 15 residues. V lost 3 bases to trimming and J lost 0 bases, with 9 bases between them. CDR1 and CDR2 from the germline V gene are SEHNR and FQNEAQ (reference sequence). The CDR3 bases are TGTGCCAGCAGCTTGGGGGGAGCCTCCTACAATGAGCAGTTCTTC. Its protein product is CASSLGGASYNEQFF.

V is TRBV28 and J is TRBJ1-3; 10 positions match TRBD1. The ends lost 6 bases at V and 1 base at J; junction bases unmatched: 6. The CDR3 has 16 residues. Germline V lookup: CDR1 MDHEN, CDR2 SYDVKM. The CDR3 here is CASRPGTGASGNTIYF. DNA for the CDR3: TGTGCCAGCAGACCCGGGACAGGGGCATCTGGAAACACCATATATTTT.

The V call is TRBV6-2 or TRBV6-3, the J call TRBJ2-7, with TRBD2 matching 9 bases. The CDR3 length is 14 residues. Trimming took 2 bases from V and 4 from J; bases not matched to a gene: 3. CDR1 MNHEY and CDR2 SVGEGT come from the germline V gene. In DNA, the CDR3 is TGTGCCAGCAGTTACCCGGGACTAGCATACGAGCAGTACTTC. Translated, it gives CASSYPGLAYEQYF.

The gene calls are TRBV11-1 and TRBJ2-7, with a tentative D call TRBD2 (6 bases). The CDR3 has 15 residues. Germline-derived CDR1 and CDR2 are SGHAT and FQDESV (reference sequence). V lost 4 bases and J lost 3, with 16 bases in between. The CDR3, as DNA: TGTGCCAGCAGCTCGGCGGGGCAGGTTTTCTACGAGCAGTACTTC. Translated: CASSSAGQVFYEQYF.

V usage is TRBV5-1 and J usage is TRBJ2-1; the match to TRBD1 covers 8 bases. Germline CDR1 is SGHRS and CDR2 is YFSETQ. The J segment lost 13 bases and the V segment lost 0 bases, leaving 3 bases of the junction unmatched. The CDR3 totals 12 residues. In DNA form, the CDR3 reads TGCGCCAGCAGCTTGGAGGGGACAGGCCAGTTCTTC. Translation: CASSLEGTGQFF.

This clone was seen a few times. J is TRBJ2-3 and V is TRBV6-4; 9 nucleotides agree with TRBD2. This CDR3 has 15 amino acids. Germline V CDR1 and CDR2: MRHNA, SNTAGT. V gave up 0 bases and J gave up 5 bases; unmatched junction bases: 3. Here the CDR3 reads CASSDSAGGGDTQYF. The CDR3 DNA is TGTGCCAGCAGTGACTCGGCGGGAGGGGGAGATACGCAGTATTTT.

The chain uses TRBV12-5 and TRBJ1-5, with 8 bases identical to TRBD1. Trimming removed 0 bases from V and 4 bases from J; junction bases left unmatched: 2. This CDR3 region has 15 residues. Germline CDR1 LGHNT, CDR2 FRNRAP. Written as DNA, the CDR3 is TGTGCTAGTGGTTTGGTAACAGGGGGAAATCAGCCCCAGCATTTT. Translated: CASGLVTGGNQPQHF.

V usage is TRBV6-5 and J usage is TRBJ1-2, with TRBD1 identical over 9 bases. The trim removed 7 bases at V and 5 bases at J, leaving 5 bases unmatched. The CDR3 spans 13 residues. From germline, CDR1 is MNHEY and CDR2 SVGAGI. CDR3 nucleotides: TGTGCCAGCAATGGACAGGGGAAATATGGCTACACCTTC. Its protein is CASNGQGKYGYTF.

The chain joins TRBV19 to TRBJ2-1, with D perhaps TRBD2 (6 bases). CDR1 and CDR2 from the germline V gene are LNHDA and SQIVND (reference sequence). Trimming pared 6 bases from V and 0 bases from J, leaving 9 bases between. CDR3 length: 14 residues. Here the CDR3 DNA reads TGTGCCAGTAGGGGGGACTCCTCCTACAATGAGCAGTTCTTC. Protein product: CASRGDSSYNEQFF.

The chain combines TRBV25-1 with TRBJ1-4; the D is unclear. Trimming shortened V by 4 bases and J by 0 bases, and 9 bases separated the two germline ends. Germline assignment: CDR1 MGHDK and CDR2 SYGVNS. The CDR3 has 15 amino acids. For the CDR3, the DNA is TGTGCCAGCAGTGGCAGGATTGCAACTAATGAAAAACTGTTTTTT. As protein: CASSGRIATNEKLFF. The entire variable domain, with the rest obtained from reference TRBV25-1 and TRBJ1-4, is as follows: EADIYQTPRYLVIGTGKKITLECSQTMGHDKMYWYQQDPGMELHLIHYSYGVNSTEKGDLSSESTVSRIRTEHFPLTLESARPSHTSQYLCASSGRIATNEKLFFGSGTQLSVL.

This clone showed up just once. J is TRBJ2-1 and V is TRBV9; D gene unclear. Trimming took 4 bases from V and 9 from J, leaving 17 bases between them. The germline gives CDR1 SGDLS, CDR2 YYNGEE. The CDR3 totals 14 residues. The CDR3 region is CASSRGDVDSEQFF. The CDR3, as DNA: TGTGCCAGCAGCCGCGGCGACGTAGATAGTGAGCAGTTCTTC.

This sequence joins TRBV7-9 and TRBJ2-7, with a weak D call TRBD2 (5 bases). Trimming took 5 bases from V and 3 from J, leaving 8 bases between them. The CDR3 is 12 residues long. Germline lookup yields CDR1 SEHNR and CDR2 FQNEAQ (reference sequence). CDR3 in amino acids: CASSVGVYEQYF. The CDR3 region has the DNA TGTGCCAGCAGCGTCGGGGTCTACGAGCAGTACTTC.

The chain has TRBV18 and TRBJ1-4; D is possibly TRBD1 (5 bases). CDR3 length equals 14 residues. The germline V gene has CDR1 KGHSH and CDR2 LQKENI. V was trimmed by 2 bases and J by 6 bases, leaving 10 bases between them. DNA for the CDR3: TGTGCCAGCTCACCAGGGGCCAGTGATGAAAAACTGTTTTTT. The encoded protein is CASSPGASDEKLFF.

This rearrangement joins TRBV5-1 to TRBJ2-1; 13 nucleotides match TRBD2. Germline values: CDR1 SGHRS, CDR2 YFSETQ. V shed 4 bases and J 1 base; nucleotides not matched to a gene: 5. The CDR3 has 17 amino acids. The DNA for the CDR3 is TGCGCCAGCAGCCGGACTAGCGGGAGTGCGTCCTACAATGAGCAGTTCTTC. Protein sequence: CASSRTSGSASYNEQFF.

This rearrangement joins TRBV9 to TRBJ2-1; 8 nucleotides align to TRBD1. In germline, CDR1 is SGDLS, CDR2 YYNGEE. The CDR3 covers 16 residues. V shed 0 bases, J shed 3 bases, and the junction held 5 bases outside the gene matches. The CDR3 is CASSVAGGTGYNEQFF. CDR3 nucleotide sequence: TGTGCCAGCAGCGTAGCAGGCGGGACAGGCTACAATGAGCAGTTCTTC.

This chain links TRBV6-2 or TRBV6-3 with TRBJ2-7; D possibly corresponds to TRBD1 (5 bases). The V and J ends lost 6 bases and 4 bases respectively, with 7 bases between them. From germline, CDR1 is MNHEY and CDR2 SVGEGT. This CDR3 has 11 amino acids. This CDR3 is CASSAGYEQYF. CDR3 nucleotides: TGTGCCAGCAGCGCAGGGTACGAGCAGTACTTC.

The chain recombines TRBV6-5 with TRBJ2-1, with 7 positions matching TRBD2. This CDR3 has 13 amino acids. Germline assignment: CDR1 MNHEY and CDR2 SVGAGI. Germline trimming cut 6 bases from V and 7 bases from J; bases unmatched to any gene: 6. The CDR3 nucleotides are TGTGCCAGCAGGACTAGCCTTAGTAATGAGCAGTTCTTC. Translation gives CASRTSLSNEQFF.

The chain employs TRBV19 and TRBJ1-5; D not resolved. Germline V gene sequence: CDR1 LNHDA, CDR2 SQIVND (reference sequence). CDR3 length: 15 residues. V was cut by 3 bases and J by 4 bases, with 13 bases left in between. For the CDR3, the DNA is TGTGCCAGTAGTATTGAAAGCGTCGGTAATCAGCCCCAGCATTTT. This translates into CASSIESVGNQPQHF. Together with reference TRBV19 and TRBJ1-5, the CDR3 gives the full variable domain: DGGITQSPKYLFRKEGQNVTLSCEQNLNHDAMYWYRQDPGQGLRLIYYSQIVNDFQKGDIAEGYSVSREKKESFPLTVTSAQKNPTAFYLCASSIESVGNQPQHFGDGTRLSIL.

This chain links TRBV15 with TRBJ2-1; 11 bases fit TRBD1. After removal of 1 base from V and 9 bases from J, the junction contained 8 bases not matched to a gene. CDR3 length: 16 amino acids. Per the germline V gene, CDR1 is LNHNV and CDR2 is YYDKDF (reference sequence). In nucleotides, the CDR3 is TGTGCCACCAGCAGAGGGATCGGACAGGGGGCGGGTGAGCAGTTCTTC. This codes for CATSRGIGQGAGEQFF.

V gene TRBV19 combines with J gene TRBJ2-1, with TRBD1 matching over 8 bases. The germline V gene has CDR1 LNHDA and CDR2 SQIVND (reference sequence). V shed 7 bases, J shed 6 bases, and the junction held 8 bases outside the gene matches. This CDR3 is built from 14 residues. The CDR3 here is CASTTPDRGNEQFF. The DNA for the CDR3 is TGTGCCAGTACTACCCCCGACAGGGGCAATGAGCAGTTCTTC.